Listed below are T cell receptor beta chains from one sample, sequenced in a study of blood T cells in healthy people across ages. In TCRdb, the 5' RACE reads were re-called with MiXCR into one record per CDR3 protein. The table lists about 1,400,000 distinct CDR3 sequences, approximately 40% of them singletons. Sequencing was done on a sample of blood. Source of these receptors: a woman in her late teens or twenties in good health. CDR3s include the opening cysteine and the closing phenylalanine or tryptophan. D genes are given only for firm matches. Clone size is shown for a subset of rows, as once, few, many or a class of expanded clone.

v_call: TRBV15; d_call: TRBD1; clone_size: .; j_call: TRBJ1-1; cdr3_aa: CAISMLGTANTEAFF; cdr3_nt: TGTGCCATCAGCATGTTAGGGACAGCCAACACTGAAGCTTTCTTT
v_call: TRBV20-1; d_call: TRBD2; clone_size: few; j_call: TRBJ2-3; cdr3_aa: CSAWTSGSADTQYF; cdr3_nt: TGCAGTGCTTGGACTAGCGGGAGCGCAGATACGCAGTATTTT
v_call: TRBV18; d_call: .; clone_size: .; j_call: TRBJ1-2; cdr3_aa: CASSPLGDYGYTF; cdr3_nt: TGTGCCAGCTCCCCCCTGGGGGACTATGGCTACACCTTC
v_call: TRBV28; d_call: .; clone_size: .; j_call: TRBJ2-6; cdr3_aa: CASSLTVISGANVLTF; cdr3_nt: TGTGCCAGCAGTTTAACGGTCATCTCTGGGGCCAACGTCCTGACTTTC
v_call: TRBV7-9; d_call: .; clone_size: many; j_call: TRBJ1-2; cdr3_aa: CASEGGPSAGYTF; cdr3_nt: TGTGCCAGCGAGGGGGGGCCCTCCGCTGGCTACACCTTC
v_call: TRBV6-4; d_call: .; clone_size: .; j_call: TRBJ2-5; cdr3_aa: CASGKGSVGPYETQYF; cdr3_nt: TGTGCCAGCGGCAAAGGCTCCGTTGGGCCGTATGAGACCCAGTACTTC
v_call: TRBV7-2; d_call: .; clone_size: many; j_call: TRBJ2-7; cdr3_aa: CASRLGGSYEQYF; cdr3_nt: TGTGCCAGCAGACTTGGGGGCTCCTACGAGCAGTACTTC
v_call: TRBV2; d_call: .; clone_size: .; j_call: TRBJ1-1; cdr3_aa: CASSEETGSVTEAFF; cdr3_nt: TGTGCCAGCAGTGAGGAGACAGGATCGGTCACTGAAGCTTTCTTT
v_call: TRBV7-2; d_call: TRBD1; clone_size: .; j_call: TRBJ2-2; cdr3_aa: CASSLTGFGTGELFF; cdr3_nt: TGTGCCAGCAGCTTGACAGGGTTCGGAACCGGGGAGCTGTTTTTT
v_call: TRBV5-6; d_call: TRBD2; clone_size: .; j_call: TRBJ2-1; cdr3_aa: CASSLELAGEQFF; cdr3_nt: TGTGCCAGCAGCTTGGAACTAGCGGGCGAGCAGTTCTTC
v_call: TRBV6-2/TRBV6-3; d_call: .; clone_size: medium-sized; j_call: TRBJ2-1; cdr3_aa: CASSLGDPSYNEQFF; cdr3_nt: TGTGCCAGCAGTTTAGGGGACCCCTCCTACAATGAGCAGTTCTTC
v_call: TRBV21-1; d_call: .; clone_size: .; j_call: TRBJ1-2; cdr3_aa: CATKRGRYYGYTF; cdr3_nt: TGTGCCACCAAGAGGGGGCGGTACTATGGCTACACCTTC
v_call: TRBV20-1; d_call: TRBD2; clone_size: once; j_call: TRBJ2-7; cdr3_aa: CSAPKRGGSIHEQYF; cdr3_nt: TGCAGTGCTCCTAAGCGGGGGGGCTCAATCCACGAGCAGTACTTC
v_call: TRBV3-1; d_call: .; clone_size: .; j_call: TRBJ2-3; cdr3_aa: CASSQAGFTDTQYF; cdr3_nt: TGTGCCAGCAGCCAAGCTGGGTTCACAGATACGCAGTATTTT
v_call: TRBV29-1; d_call: TRBD2; clone_size: few; j_call: TRBJ2-3; cdr3_aa: CSVEPKAGGRSTDTQYF; cdr3_nt: TGCAGCGTTGAACCAAAGGCGGGGGGCCGAAGCACAGATACGCAGTATTTT
v_call: TRBV10-1; d_call: .; clone_size: few; j_call: TRBJ2-5; cdr3_aa: CASSESVQGWETQYF; cdr3_nt: TGCGCCAGCAGTGAGTCTGTTCAAGGGTGGGAGACCCAGTACTTC
v_call: TRBV24-1; d_call: TRBD2; clone_size: few; j_call: TRBJ2-1; cdr3_aa: CATSGIAGEQFF; cdr3_nt: TGTGCCACCAGTGGGATAGCGGGTGAGCAGTTCTTC
v_call: TRBV12-3/TRBV12-4; d_call: TRBD1; clone_size: few; j_call: TRBJ2-1; cdr3_aa: CASSSSQGDNEQFF; cdr3_nt: TGTGCCAGCAGTTCGTCACAGGGGGACAATGAGCAGTTCTTC
v_call: TRBV28; d_call: .; clone_size: .; j_call: TRBJ1-1; cdr3_aa: CASRIPGRVIPEAFF; cdr3_nt: TGTGCCAGCAGGATTCCGGGACGGGTAATTCCTGAAGCTTTCTTT
v_call: TRBV19; d_call: .; clone_size: .; j_call: TRBJ1-2; cdr3_aa: CASGTELYGYTF; cdr3_nt: TGTGCCAGCGGGACGGAGCTCTATGGCTACACCTTC
v_call: TRBV5-1; d_call: .; clone_size: .; j_call: TRBJ1-2; cdr3_aa: CASGAGSIWGNYGYTF; cdr3_nt: TGCGCCAGCGGCGCTGGATCGATCTGGGGGAACTATGGCTACACCTTC
v_call: TRBV6-5; d_call: TRBD2; clone_size: .; j_call: TRBJ2-1; cdr3_aa: CASSSLAGGRYNEQFF; cdr3_nt: TGTGCCAGCAGTTCTCTAGCGGGGGGCAGATACAATGAGCAGTTCTTC
v_call: TRBV7-2; d_call: TRBD2; clone_size: few; j_call: TRBJ2-7; cdr3_aa: CASSPLAGLYNEQYF; cdr3_nt: TGTGCCAGCAGCCCACTAGCGGGGCTCTACAATGAGCAGTACTTC
v_call: TRBV6-5; d_call: TRBD2; clone_size: many; j_call: TRBJ2-5; cdr3_aa: CASSPLASETQYF; cdr3_nt: TGTGCCAGCAGCCCACTAGCGTCCGAGACCCAGTACTTC
v_call: TRBV19; d_call: TRBD2; clone_size: once; j_call: TRBJ2-5; cdr3_aa: CASGLAGAFETQYF; cdr3_nt: TGTGCCAGTGGACTAGCGGGAGCCTTTGAGACCCAGTACTTC
v_call: TRBV9; d_call: .; clone_size: few; j_call: TRBJ2-7; cdr3_aa: CASSSYLYSTSGEQYF; cdr3_nt: TGTGCCAGCAGCTCTTACCTCTACTCGACCTCGGGGGAGCAGTACTTC
v_call: TRBV2; d_call: TRBD1; clone_size: .; j_call: TRBJ1-2; cdr3_aa: CASSFSPGQGNYGYTF; cdr3_nt: TGTGCCAGCAGTTTTAGCCCTGGACAGGGTAACTATGGCTACACCTTC
v_call: TRBV20-1; d_call: TRBD2; clone_size: few; j_call: TRBJ2-3; cdr3_aa: CSAQTSGGSDTQYF; cdr3_nt: TGCAGTGCACAGACTAGCGGGGGATCAGATACGCAGTATTTT
v_call: TRBV4-2; d_call: .; clone_size: few; j_call: TRBJ2-2; cdr3_aa: CASSQVGGGSGTGELFF; cdr3_nt: TGTGCCAGCAGCCAAGTTGGGGGTGGGAGTGGAACCGGGGAGCTGTTTTTT
v_call: TRBV11-1; d_call: .; clone_size: few; j_call: TRBJ2-3; cdr3_aa: CASSLPGGTDTQYF; cdr3_nt: TGTGCCAGCAGCTTACCGGGGGGCACAGATACGCAGTATTTT
v_call: TRBV27; d_call: .; clone_size: .; j_call: TRBJ2-7; cdr3_aa: CASREVGFSYNEQYF; cdr3_nt: TGTGCCAGCAGAGAGGTAGGGTTTTCCTACAATGAGCAGTACTTC
v_call: TRBV6-6; d_call: .; clone_size: .; j_call: TRBJ1-1; cdr3_aa: CASSLWSTEAFF; cdr3_nt: TGTGCCAGCAGTTTGTGGAGCACTGAAGCTTTCTTT
v_call: TRBV29-1; d_call: .; clone_size: few; j_call: TRBJ2-3; cdr3_aa: CSVEILTDYTDTQYF; cdr3_nt: TGCAGCGTTGAAATTCTGACAGACTACACAGATACGCAGTATTTT